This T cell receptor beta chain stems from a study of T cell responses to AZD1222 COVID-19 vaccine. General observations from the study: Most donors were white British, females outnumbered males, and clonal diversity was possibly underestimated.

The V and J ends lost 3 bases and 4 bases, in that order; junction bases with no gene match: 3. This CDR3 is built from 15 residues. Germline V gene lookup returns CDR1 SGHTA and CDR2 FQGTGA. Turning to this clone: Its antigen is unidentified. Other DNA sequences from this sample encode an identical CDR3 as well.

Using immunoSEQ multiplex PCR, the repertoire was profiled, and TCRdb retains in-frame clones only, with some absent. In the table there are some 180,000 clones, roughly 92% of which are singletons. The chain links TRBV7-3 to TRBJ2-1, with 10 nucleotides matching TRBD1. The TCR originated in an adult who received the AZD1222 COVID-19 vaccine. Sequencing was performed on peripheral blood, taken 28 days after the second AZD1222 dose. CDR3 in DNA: TGTGCCAGCAGCTTCGGGACAGGGGCATACAATGAGCAGTTCTTC. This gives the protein CASSFGTGAYNEQFF.